Shown below are 7 T cell receptor beta chains from a single sample sequenced in a study of T cell repertoires in cytomegalovirus infection. TCRdb re-analysed the reads in MiXCR, keeping a single row per CDR3 protein. The table lists around 190,000 distinct CDR3 sequences, roughly 14% of them singletons. Sequenced input: PBMCs. Receptors originate from a human donor in good health (CMV status not recorded). Some clones in this sample may be carry-over from other donors' samples.

This clonotype was detected only once. The CDR3 region is CASSHFAGAVTEAFF. The CDR3 region has the DNA TGTGCCAGCAGCCATTTCGCAGGGGCAGTTACTGAAGCTTTCTTT. The chain employs TRBV14 and TRBJ1-1; D possibly corresponds to TRBD1 (6 bases). The germline gives CDR1 SGHDN, CDR2 FVKESK. CDR3 length equals 15 residues. The V end lost 3 bases, the J end lost 5 bases, and 16 bases lay between the germline ends.

The table lists this clonotype with a few counts. The V gene is TRBV6-6, the J gene TRBJ2-7; D unresolved. V was pared by 2 bases and J by 0 bases, with 14 bases between. This CDR3 spans 16 amino acids. From germline, CDR1 is MNHNY and CDR2 SVGAGI (reference sequence). CDR3 sequence reads: CASSYGSLDNSYEQYF. In nucleotides, the CDR3 is TGTGCCAGCAGTTACGGTAGTTTAGACAACTCCTACGAGCAGTACTTC.

The chain combines TRBV7-3 with TRBJ2-2; D not resolved. Germline lookup yields CDR1 SGHTA and CDR2 FQGTGA. The CDR3 consists of 12 residues. Trimming removed 5 bases from V and 5 bases from J, with 6 bases in between. The CDR3 loop is CASSQLTGELFF. As DNA, the CDR3 is TGTGCCAGCAGCCAACTAACCGGGGAGCTGTTTTTT.

This clonotype occurred many times. This chain joins TRBV7-2 and TRBJ2-2; D is unresolved. The CDR3 has 15 amino acids. The germline V gene has CDR1 SGHTA and CDR2 FQGNSA. V lost 2 bases to trimming and J lost 0 bases, with 7 bases between them. CDR3 coding DNA: TGTGCCAGCAGCTTAAAGCTCGCGAACACCGGGGAGCTGTTTTTT. Translation: CASSLKLANTGELFF.

The CDR3: CASSIKPPMRYPDNEQFF. The CDR3 nucleotides read TGTGCCAGTAGTATAAAACCCCCCATGAGATATCCTGACAATGAGCAGTTCTTC. This chain links TRBV19 with TRBJ2-1, with D unresolved. CDR1 and CDR2 from the germline V gene are LNHDA and SQIVND (reference sequence). The CDR3 consists of 18 residues. The V and J ends lost 2 bases and 5 bases respectively, with 22 bases between them.

The chain recombines TRBV5-1 with TRBJ1-1; D possibly corresponds to TRBD1 (6 bases). The CDR3 spans 17 residues. In germline, CDR1 is SGHRS, CDR2 YFSETQ. Deletions cut 1 base from V and 3 bases from J, with 19 bases between. In DNA, the CDR3 is TGCGCCAGCAGCTTGCTAGGTACTTACAGGGCTGACACTGAAGCTTTCTTT. Translated: CASSLLGTYRADTEAFF.

This clonotype was counted many times. V and J are TRBV4-2 and TRBJ2-7; D gene uncertain. The germline V and J ends were trimmed by 0 bases and 4 bases, with 13 bases remaining between them. The CDR3 totals 15 residues. Per germline, CDR1 LGHNA and CDR2 YNFKEQ. The CDR3 DNA reads TGTGCCAGCAGCCAAGATCTGGTTGCAGTTTACGAGCAGTACTTC. This codes for CASSQDLVAVYEQYF.